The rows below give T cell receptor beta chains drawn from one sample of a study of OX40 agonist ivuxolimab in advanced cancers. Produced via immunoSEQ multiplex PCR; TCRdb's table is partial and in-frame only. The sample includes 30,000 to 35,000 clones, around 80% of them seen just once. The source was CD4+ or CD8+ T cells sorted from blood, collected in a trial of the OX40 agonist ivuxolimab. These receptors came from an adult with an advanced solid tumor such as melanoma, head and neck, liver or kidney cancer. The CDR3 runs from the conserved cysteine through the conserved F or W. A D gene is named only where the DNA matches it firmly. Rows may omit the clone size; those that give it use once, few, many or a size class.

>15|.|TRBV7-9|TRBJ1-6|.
TGTGCCAGCAGCTTAGTAAGAGGGCATAATTCACCCCTCCACTTT
CASSLVRGHNSPLHF
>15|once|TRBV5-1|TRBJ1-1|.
TGCGCCAGCAGCCTGGGTAAGAGTCAGAACACTGAAGCTTTCTTT
CASSLGKSQNTEAFF
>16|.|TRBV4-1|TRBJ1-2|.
TGCGCCAGCAGCCCTCATTGGAGCACCGGGTCCTATGGCTACACCTTC
CASSPHWSTGSYGYTF
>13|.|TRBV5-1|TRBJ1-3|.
TGCGCCAGCAGCTGGGGTTCTGGAAACACCATATATTTT
CASSWGSGNTIYF
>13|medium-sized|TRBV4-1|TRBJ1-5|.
TGCGCCAGCAGCCAAGATCCAGGTCAGCCCCAGCATTTT
CASSQDPGQPQHF
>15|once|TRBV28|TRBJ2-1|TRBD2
TGTGCCAGCAGTGTGAGCGGGGGCCCCTACAATGAGCAGTTCTTC
CASSVSGGPYNEQFF
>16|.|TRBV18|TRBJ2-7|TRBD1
TGTGCCAGCTCACCTTCGCGGGACAGGTACTCCTACGAGCAGTACTTC
CASSPSRDRYSYEQYF
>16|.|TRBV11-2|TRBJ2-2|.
TGTGCCAGCAGCAGCTGGGCCCTTAGCAGCACCGGGGAGCTGTTTTTT
CASSSWALSSTGELFF
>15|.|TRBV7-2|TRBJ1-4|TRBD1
TGTGCCAGCAGCTTAGCCGGGACAGCTAATGAAAAACTGTTTTTT
CASSLAGTANEKLFF
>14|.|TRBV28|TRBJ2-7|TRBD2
TGTGCCAGCATATCCAGTACTAGCGCTTACGAGCAGTACTTC
CASISSTSAYEQYF
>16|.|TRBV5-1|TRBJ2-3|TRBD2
TGCGCCAGCAGCCAAAGGACTAGCGGGGGGACAAATACGCAGTATTTT
CASSQRTSGGTNTQYF
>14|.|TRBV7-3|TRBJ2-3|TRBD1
TGTGCCAGCAGCTTAGTACAGGGGCAAGATACGCAGTATTTT
CASSLVQGQDTQYF
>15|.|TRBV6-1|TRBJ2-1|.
TGTGCCAGCAGTCGACGGGACTTGGATTGGGATGAGCAGTTCTTC
CASSRRDLDWDEQFF
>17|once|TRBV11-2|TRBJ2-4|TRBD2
TGTGCCAGCAGTCCTGGACTAGCGGGGGGGCCGAGGGACATTCAGTACTTC
CASSPGLAGGPRDIQYF
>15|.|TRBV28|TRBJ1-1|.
TGTGCCAGCAGTTCTGCCTCAAGCGGGGGCACTGAAGCTTTCTTT
CASSSASSGGTEAFF
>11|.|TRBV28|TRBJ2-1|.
TGTGCCAGCAGCCCCGAGCAAGAGCAGTTCTTC
CASSPEQEQFF
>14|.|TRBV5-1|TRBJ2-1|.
TGCGCCAGCAGCTTCCAAGGGGTCTACAATGAGCAGTTCTTC
CASSFQGVYNEQFF
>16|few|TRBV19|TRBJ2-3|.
TGTGCCAGTAGTATTACATGGGCCGGAGAGACAGATACGCAGTATTTT
CASSITWAGETDTQYF
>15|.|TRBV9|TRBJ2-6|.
TGTGCCAGCAGCGCCTTCCCCTCTGGGGCCAACGTCCTGACTTTC
CASSAFPSGANVLTF
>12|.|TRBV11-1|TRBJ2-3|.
TGTGCCAGCACCTACAGAACAGATACGCAGTATTTT
CASTYRTDTQYF
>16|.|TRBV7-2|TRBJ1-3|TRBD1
TGTGCCAGCAGCCTTAGCGTGACAGGGGCTGGAAACACCATATATTTT
CASSLSVTGAGNTIYF
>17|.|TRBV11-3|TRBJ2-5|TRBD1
TGTGCCAGCAGCTTAGGCGGGACAGGGCGAATTCAGGAGACCCAGTACTTC
CASSLGGTGRIQETQYF
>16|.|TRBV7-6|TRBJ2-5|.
TGTGCCAGCAGCTTAGATGCCTCCAGAGGGGGAGAGACCCAGTACTTC
CASSLDASRGGETQYF
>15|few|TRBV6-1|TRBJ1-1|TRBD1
TGTGCCAGCACGGGACAGGCCTGGGGGGACACTGAAGCTTTCTTT
CASTGQAWGDTEAFF